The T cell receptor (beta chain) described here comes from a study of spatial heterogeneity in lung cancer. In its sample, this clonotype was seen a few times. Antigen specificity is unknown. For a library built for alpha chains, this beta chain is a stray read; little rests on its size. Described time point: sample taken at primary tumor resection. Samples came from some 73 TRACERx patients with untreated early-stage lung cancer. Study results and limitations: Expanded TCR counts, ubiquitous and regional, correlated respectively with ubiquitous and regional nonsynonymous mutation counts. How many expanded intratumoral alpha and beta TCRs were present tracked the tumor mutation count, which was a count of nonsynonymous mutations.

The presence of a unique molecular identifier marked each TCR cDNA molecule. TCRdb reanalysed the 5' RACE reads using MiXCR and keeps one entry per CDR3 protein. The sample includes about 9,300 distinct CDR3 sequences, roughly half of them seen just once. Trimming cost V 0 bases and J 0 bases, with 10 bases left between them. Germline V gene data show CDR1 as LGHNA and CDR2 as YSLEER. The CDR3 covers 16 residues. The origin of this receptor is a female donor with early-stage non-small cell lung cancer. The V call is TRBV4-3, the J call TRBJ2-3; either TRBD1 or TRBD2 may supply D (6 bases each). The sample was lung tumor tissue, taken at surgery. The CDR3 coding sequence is TGCGCCAGCAGCCAAGATACAGGGACTAGCACAGATACGCAGTATTTT. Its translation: CASSQDTGTSTDTQYF.